This passage covers 28 T cell receptor beta chains from one sample sequenced in a study of T-cell memory formation after mild COVID-19 (dated by TCRdb to the early 2020s). Library creation used 5' RACE. These reads were obtained on an Illumina NovaSeq 6000. TCRdb reprocessed the public reads (quality trimming at Q25 with fastp, clone calling with MiXCR) and kept in-frame beta chains. Each record represents a unique CDR3 protein, reported with the most common genes and DNA among its rows. Here the sample has some 30,000 distinct CDR3 sequences; 6% to 9.5% occur a single time. Around an eighth of the sample belongs to the ten largest clones. Sequenced sample: PBMCs or a T cell subset sorted from them (not recorded which). The receptors were gathered from an adult woman who had mild COVID-19 (a few samples of this study predate the infection). The sample titles of this study are shuffled in the database, so cell type and time point are left out; the donor was told from shared clones.

Ten or more counts support this clonotype. This chain connects TRBV15 to TRBJ2-2, with D hard to call. CDR1 and CDR2 (germline): LNHNV, YYDKDF (reference sequence). Trimming removed 0 bases at V and 4 bases at J, with 6 bases between. CDR3 length equals 14 residues. The CDR3 region is CATSRDRGTGELFF. As DNA, the CDR3 is TGTGCCACCAGCAGAGATCGAGGCACCGGGGAGCTGTTTTTT. Full variable domain (outside the CDR3, taken from reference TRBV15 and TRBJ2-2): DAMVIQNPRYQVTQFGKPVTLSCSQTLNHNVMYWYQQKSSQAPKLLFHYYDKDFNNEADTPDNFQSRRPNTSFCFLDIRSPGLGDTAMYLCATSRDRGTGELFFGEGSRLTVL.

This clonotype was recorded at least ten times. This chain uses TRBV29-1 with TRBJ2-7; D may correspond to TRBD1 or TRBD2 (6 bases each). The ends were cut back, 3 bases at V and 6 bases at J, with 18 bases in the middle. Germline CDR1 reads SQVTM; CDR2 reads ANQGSEA. CDR3 length: 14 amino acids. The CDR3 loop reads CSVDPRSTGAEQYF. For the CDR3, the DNA is TGCAGCGTTGATCCAAGGTCCACGGGGGCCGAGCAGTACTTC.

At least ten counts were recorded for this clonotype. V is TRBV9 and J is TRBJ2-1; 8 bases align to TRBD2. With V trimmed by 0 bases and J by 10 bases, 15 bases remained unmatched. The CDR3 covers 17 residues. CDR1 and CDR2 (germline): SGDLS, YYNGEE. The CDR3 DNA sequence: TGTGCCAGCAGCGTAGCGCCTAGCGGGCTACTCAAAGGAGAGCAGTTCTTC. Its protein product is CASSVAPSGLLKGEQFF.

In this sample, this clonotype turned up many times. This chain joins TRBV18 and TRBJ1-1; D is unresolved. This CDR3 spans 14 amino acids. V dropped 1 base and J dropped 3 bases, with 9 bases sitting between them. CDR1 and CDR2 (germline): KGHSH, LQKENI. CDR3 nucleotides: TGTGCCAGCTCACCACACCCCACGGACACTGAAGCTTTCTTT. Translation gives CASSPHPTDTEAFF.

This clonotype was found many times. The chain couples TRBV7-2 to TRBJ2-4; D unclear. The CDR3 has 14 amino acids. V was cut by 1 base and J by 0 bases, with 4 bases left in between. Germline V gene lookup returns CDR1 SGHTA and CDR2 FQGNSA. DNA of the CDR3: TGTGCCAGCAGCTTAGTGACAGCCAAAAACATTCAGTACTTC. It encodes CASSLVTAKNIQYF.

This clonotype was counted ten times or more. The chain combines TRBV6-6 with TRBJ2-6; D might be TRBD1 (5 bases). The CDR3 has 16 amino acids. Looked up from germline, CDR1 is MNHNY and CDR2 is SVGAGI (reference sequence). The V gene lost 6 bases and the J gene lost 4 bases, with 16 bases spanning the gap. The CDR3, as DNA: TGTGCCAGCAGATTATTAGGGGTGTCAGGGGCCAACGTCCTGACTTTC. The encoded protein is CASRLLGVSGANVLTF.

The table lists this clonotype with many counts. CDR3 sequence: CASTTGQGYEQYF. The CDR3 coding sequence is TGTGCCAGCACCACGGGACAGGGCTACGAGCAGTACTTC. V gene TRBV6-1 combines with J gene TRBJ2-7, with TRBD1 identical over 9 bases. V shed 7 bases and J 3 bases; nucleotides not matched to a gene: 4. This CDR3 region has 13 residues. Germline-derived CDR1 and CDR2 are MNHNS and SASEGT.

The sample holds many counts of this clonotype. This chain connects TRBV5-1 to TRBJ2-7; TRBD1 might be the D (5 bases). Trimming shortened V by 5 bases and J by 2 bases, and 14 bases separated the two germline ends. Germline V CDR1 and CDR2: SGHRS, YFSETQ. The CDR3 covers 14 residues. The DNA of the CDR3 is TGCGCCAGCAGGGTGATGTCGGACACCTACGAGCAGTACTTC. Its translation: CASRVMSDTYEQYF.

The sample holds many counts of this clonotype. The chain combines TRBV9 with TRBJ1-5, with D possibly matching TRBD1 (6 bases). Germline assignment: CDR1 SGDLS and CDR2 YYNGEE. There are 15 residues in the CDR3. V lost 4 bases to trimming and J lost 7 bases, with 18 bases between them. CDR3 sequence: CASSKGVGLGQPQHF. The CDR3 DNA is TGTGCCAGCAGCAAGGGGGTGGGACTGGGGCAGCCCCAGCATTTT.

In its sample, this clonotype was seen a few times. The chain carries TRBV14 and TRBJ2-1, with D possibly matching TRBD2 (6 bases). Germline loops: CDR1 SGHDN, CDR2 FVKESK. V dropped 4 bases and J dropped 6 bases, with 10 bases sitting between them. The CDR3 sequence is 13 residues long. CDR3 in amino acids: CASSRGDPNEQFF. The DNA for the CDR3 is TGTGCCAGCAGCCGGGGGGACCCCAATGAGCAGTTCTTC.

This clonotype appeared many times. The CDR3 loop is CASSSSAGPLHF. The DNA for the CDR3 is TGTGCCAGCAGCTCCTCGGCGGGTCCCCTCCACTTT. This chain uses TRBV11-1 with TRBJ1-6; no definite D call. This CDR3 has 12 amino acids. V was pared by 4 bases and J by 13 bases, with 11 bases between. Germline V gives CDR1 SGHAT, CDR2 FQDESV (reference sequence).

This clonotype was recorded at least ten times. The rearrangement links TRBV25-1 to TRBJ1-4, with D possibly TRBD1 on 5 matching bases. The CDR3 runs to 12 residues. V was shortened by 2 bases and J by 10 bases, with 8 bases between the two germline ends. CDR1 and CDR2 from the germline V gene are MGHDK and SYGVNS. The CDR3 loop is CASSEVRGKLFF. The DNA of the CDR3 is TGTGCCAGCAGTGAAGTTAGGGGAAAACTGTTTTTT. The variable domain in full, with the rest retrieved from reference TRBV25-1 and TRBJ1-4, is EADIYQTPRYLVIGTGKKITLECSQTMGHDKMYWYQQDPGMELHLIHYSYGVNSTEKGDLSSESTVSRIRTEHFPLTLESARPSHTSQYLCASSEVRGKLFFGSGTQLSVL.

In its sample, this clonotype was seen many times. The genes are TRBV27 and TRBJ2-1; the D is unclear. V was shortened by 3 bases and J by 3 bases, with 15 bases between the two germline ends. CDR1 is MNHEY, CDR2 SMNVEV, per germline (reference sequence). This CDR3 is built from 16 residues. Here the CDR3 reads CASSLGSGRLYNEQFF. For the CDR3, the DNA is TGTGCCAGCAGTTTGGGATCTGGCAGGCTCTACAATGAGCAGTTCTTC.

Details on this clonotype: Being one base from a much bigger clone, this may be a read error. V and J are TRBV6-6 and TRBJ2-1; D remains unclear. Trimming removed 0 bases from V and 10 bases from J, with 13 bases in between. Germline V gene data show CDR1 as MNHNY and CDR2 as SVGAGI (reference sequence). This CDR3 has 14 residues. This chain's CDR3 is CASSYSNGRAEQFF. The CDR3 bases are TGTGCCAGCAGTTACTCTAATGGACGAGCGGAGCAGTTCTTC.

This clonotype has a count of ten or more. The rearrangement uses TRBV5-1 and TRBJ2-3, with 13 positions matching TRBD2. The length of the CDR3 is 15 residues. Germline values: CDR1 SGHRS, CDR2 YFSETQ. The V segment lost 4 bases and the J segment 4 bases; nucleotides outside the gene matches: 3. The CDR3 DNA sequence: TGCGCCAGCAGCCAAGGACTAGCGGGAGCAGATACGCAGTATTTT. Its translation: CASSQGLAGADTQYF.

This clonotype was seen many times. This sequence joins TRBV24-1 and TRBJ1-1; no definite D call. The CDR3 is 12 amino acids. V was clipped by 4 bases and J by 1 base, with 3 bases between them. Germline lookup yields CDR1 KGHDR and CDR2 SFDVKD. In DNA, the CDR3 is TGTGCCACCAGTGACCGGAACACTGAAGCTTTCTTT. Translation: CATSDRNTEAFF.

This rearrangement joins TRBV7-9 to TRBJ2-5; D is undetermined. Trimming pared 5 bases from V and 1 base from J, leaving 20 bases between. Germline V gene sequence: CDR1 SEHNR, CDR2 FQNEAQ (reference sequence). There are 17 residues in the CDR3. The CDR3 DNA is TGTGCCAGCAGCCCACGATCAGCAGGTTGGTCCCAAGAGACCCAGTACTTC. This sequence encodes CASSPRSAGWSQETQYF.

Details on this clonotype: A much larger clone differs from this one at a single base, so this may be a read error. The rearrangement links TRBV10-3 to TRBJ2-3; possible D gene TRBD1, 5 bases. Per germline, CDR1 ENHRY and CDR2 SYGVKD. There are 14 residues in the CDR3. In DNA, the CDR3 is TGTTCCATCAGCCCCAGGGCAGACACAGATACGCAGTATTTT. Encoded protein: CSISPRADTDTQYF.

The sample holds many counts of this clonotype. DNA for the CDR3: TGTGCCAGTAGTATAGATACGTTGGGGACTAGCGTCCATGAGCAGTTCTTC. Its translation is CASSIDTLGTSVHEQFF. The chain joins TRBV19 to TRBJ2-1, with TRBD2 matching 10 bases. CDR3 length equals 17 residues. With 0 bases clipped from V and 8 bases from J, the junction kept 10 bases outside the gene matches. The germline V gene encodes CDR1 LNHDA and CDR2 SQIVND (reference sequence).

This clonotype was detected many times. The chain couples TRBV29-1 to TRBJ2-1; D unclear. The CDR3 contains 16 residues. The V end was cut by 2 bases, the J end by 3 bases, with 17 bases between. Germline V gives CDR1 SQVTM, CDR2 ANQGSEA. CDR3 nucleotide sequence: TGCAGCGTTGAACCCCCTGGTAGCAGGCTCTACAATGAGCAGTTCTTC. It yields the protein CSVEPPGSRLYNEQFF.

This clonotype appeared many times. The chain has TRBV7-9 and TRBJ2-2, with TRBD1 as a possible D gene (6 bases). The CDR3 length is 15 residues. Germline values: CDR1 SEHNR, CDR2 FQNEAQ (reference sequence). The V gene lost 5 bases and the J gene lost 4 bases, with 14 bases spanning the gap. The CDR3 loop reads CASSPPGVGTGELFF. DNA of the CDR3: TGTGCCAGCAGCCCCCCAGGGGTTGGCACCGGGGAGCTGTTTTTT.

This clonotype has ten or more counts. V gene TRBV7-8 combines with J gene TRBJ1-2; D not certain. The CDR3 loop spans 15 amino acids. The V end lost 3 bases, the J end lost 2 bases, and 13 bases lay between the germline ends. Looked up from germline, CDR1 is SGHVS and CDR2 is FQNEAQ. The DNA of the CDR3 is TGTGCCAGCAGCTTTCGAGGGTGGCTCAACTATGGCTACACCTTC. It codes for CASSFRGWLNYGYTF.

This clonotype was seen many times. The chain is built from TRBV18 and TRBJ2-2, with TRBD2 matching over 10 bases. The germline V gene encodes CDR1 KGHSH and CDR2 LQKENI. CDR3 length: 15 amino acids. V lost 5 bases to trimming and J lost 5 bases; unmatched junction nucleotides: 5. In nucleotides, the CDR3 is TGTGCCAGCTCAGCCCGGACTAGCGGTACCGGGGAGCTGTTTTTT. This codes for CASSARTSGTGELFF.

At least ten counts were recorded for this clonotype. The rearrangement links TRBV5-1 to TRBJ2-2; D remains unclear. Trimming pared 0 bases from V and 5 bases from J, leaving 2 bases between. There are 12 residues in the CDR3. The germline V gene encodes CDR1 SGHRS and CDR2 YFSETQ. CDR3 residues: CASSLDTGELFF. The CDR3 bases are TGCGCCAGCAGCTTGGATACCGGGGAGCTGTTTTTT.

This clonotype was detected ten times or more. V is TRBV30 and J is TRBJ2-1, with 9 bases identical to TRBD1. Germline CDR1 is GTSNPN and CDR2 is SVGIG (reference sequence). CDR3 length equals 15 residues. V shed 5 bases and J 8 bases; nucleotides not matched to a gene: 13. The CDR3 reads CAWSRGDRDSDEQFF. The DNA for the CDR3 is TGTGCCTGGTCCAGGGGGGACAGGGACTCGGATGAGCAGTTCTTC.

This chain connects TRBV3-1 to TRBJ1-1; D ambiguous. This CDR3 has 14 amino acids. CDR1 and CDR2 from the germline V gene are LGHDT and YNNKEL (reference sequence). Trimming shortened V by 0 bases and J by 2 bases, and 7 bases separated the two germline ends. CDR3 region: CASSQDNRNTEAFF. The CDR3 DNA reads TGTGCCAGCAGCCAAGACAACAGAAACACTGAAGCTTTCTTT.

This clonotype rates as large (0.1 to 1%). The J gene is TRBJ2-7, the V gene TRBV7-2; TRBD1 matches 7 bases. This CDR3 has 15 residues. Germline V lookup: CDR1 SGHTA, CDR2 FQGNSA. Germline trimming cut 6 bases from V and 2 bases from J; bases unmatched to any gene: 10. CDR3 sequence: CASRSTGTDAYEQYF. The CDR3 region has the DNA TGTGCCAGCAGGTCTACCGGGACAGACGCCTACGAGCAGTACTTC.

This clonotype was counted many times. The chain is built from TRBV12-3 or TRBV12-4 and TRBJ1-2, with D unclear. This CDR3 spans 14 amino acids. V was trimmed by 5 bases and J by 5 bases, leaving 15 bases between them. CDR3 loop: CASSILREGYGYTF. The CDR3 DNA is TGTGCCAGCAGTATCCTGAGGGAGGGTTATGGCTACACCTTC.